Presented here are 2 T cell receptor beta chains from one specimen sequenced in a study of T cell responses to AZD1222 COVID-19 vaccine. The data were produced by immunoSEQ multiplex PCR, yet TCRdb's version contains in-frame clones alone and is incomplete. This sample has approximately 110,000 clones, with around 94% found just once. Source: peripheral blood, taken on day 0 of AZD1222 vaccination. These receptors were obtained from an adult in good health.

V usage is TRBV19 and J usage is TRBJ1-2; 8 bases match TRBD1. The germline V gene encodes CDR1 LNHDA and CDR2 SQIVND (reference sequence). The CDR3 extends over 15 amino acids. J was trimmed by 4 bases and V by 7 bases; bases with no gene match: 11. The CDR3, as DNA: TGTGCCAGTACCACGGCAGGGGGCATTGGCTATGGCTACACCTTC. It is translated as CASTTAGGIGYGYTF.

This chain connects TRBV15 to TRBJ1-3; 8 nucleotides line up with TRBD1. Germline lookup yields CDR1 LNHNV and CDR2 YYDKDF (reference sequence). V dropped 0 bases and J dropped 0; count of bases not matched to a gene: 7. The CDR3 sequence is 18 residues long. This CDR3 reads CATSRDPGQVYSGNTIYF. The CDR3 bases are TGTGCCACCAGCAGAGATCCGGGACAGGTTTACTCTGGAAACACCATATATTTT.